The text below deals with one TCR beta chain. V was trimmed by 2 bases and J by 1 base, leaving 9 bases between them. Germline CDR1 is SGHRS and CDR2 is YFSETQ. The length of the CDR3 is 14 residues. This entry comes from a study of blood T cell repertoires in COVID-19. Sequenced by immunoSEQ multiplex PCR; TCRdb stores in-frame clones only, minus some. Of some 390,000 clones listed, about 88% are singletons. The chain links TRBV5-1 to TRBJ1-1, with D possibly TRBD1 on 5 matching bases. This sequence was found in a woman aged 40 to 50 with COVID-19, enrolled during active disease. The material sequenced was peripheral blood. The CDR3 nucleotides are TGCGCCAGCAGCTTACTGACAGAGAACACTGAAGCTTTCTTT. Translated, it gives CASSLLTENTEAFF.